The 15 T cell receptor beta chains in this list originate from one sample, sequenced in a study of blood T cell repertoires in COVID-19 (dated by TCRdb to about 2020). The library relied on the immunoSEQ multiplex PCR assay. Held by TCRdb, this immuneACCESS table contains in-frame sequences only and omits some clones. Under half of the omission traces to an unresolved V gene where checked; the cause of the rest is unknown. Recorded for this sample are over 200,000 clones; 85% to 90% of them occurred a single time. The ten largest clones represent about 14% of the sample. The specimen was PBMCs or T cells enriched from blood (not recorded which). The receptors shown here come from a man in his late teens or twenties who had recovered from COVID-19.

The V call is TRBV5-1, the J call TRBJ2-1, with 11 bases identical to TRBD2. The V and J ends lost 1 base and 0 bases, in that order; junction bases with no gene match: 0. CDR3 length: 16 amino acids. The V gene's germline CDR1 is SGHRS and CDR2 YFSETQ. CDR3 loop: CASSLTSGSSYNEQFF. For the CDR3, the DNA is TGCGCCAGCAGCTTGACTAGCGGGAGCTCCTACAATGAGCAGTTCTTC.

This rearrangement joins TRBV5-1 to TRBJ1-3, with 9 bases lining up with TRBD1. The CDR3 is 14 amino acids. V was clipped by 7 bases and J by 2 bases; unmatched bases: 4. Germline CDR1 reads SGHRS; CDR2 reads YFSETQ. The CDR3: CASGTGGTGNTIYF. The CDR3 nucleotides read TGCGCCAGCGGTACAGGGGGCACTGGAAACACCATATATTTT.

There are a few counts of this clone. The identical CDR3 is also encoded by other nucleotide sequences in the sample. The genes are TRBV4-2 and TRBJ1-2; tentative D call: TRBD1 (6 bases). V lost 1 base and J lost 4, with 7 bases in between. The CDR3 length is 13 residues. The germline V gene has CDR1 LGHNA and CDR2 YNFKEQ. CDR3 DNA sequence: TGTGCCAGCAGCCAAGGGACAGTCTATGGCTACACCTTC. Translated, it gives CASSQGTVYGYTF.

The rearrangement uses TRBV15 and TRBJ1-2, with D perhaps TRBD1 (5 bases). Trimming left V 0 bases short and J 8 bases short, with 16 bases between. Looked up from germline, CDR1 is LNHNV and CDR2 is YYDKDF (reference sequence). The CDR3 has 15 residues. CDR3 sequence: CATSRDLPQGGGYTF. The CDR3 bases are TGTGCCACCAGCAGAGATCTCCCGCAGGGAGGGGGCTACACCTTC.

The chain combines TRBV7-6 with TRBJ2-3; the D gene is possibly TRBD2 (7 bases). The CDR3 extends over 18 amino acids. CDR1 is SGHVS and CDR2 is FNYEAQ in the germline V gene. With 2 bases removed from V and 6 bases from J, the gap between germline ends came to 24 bases. DNA for the CDR3: TGTGCCAGCAGCTTAACTAGGGGGGGGGCAGGCCTTCGGGATACGCAGTATTTT. This encodes CASSLTRGGAGLRDTQYF.

J is TRBJ2-5 and V is TRBV28; a possible D gene is TRBD2 (5 bases). Trimming stripped 2 bases from V and 5 bases from J, with 9 bases between. Germline-derived CDR1 and CDR2 are MDHEN and SYDVKM. The CDR3 has 13 amino acids. The CDR3: CASSLEGGETQYF. CDR3 sequence (DNA): TGTGCCAGCAGTTTAGAGGGCGGGGAGACCCAGTACTTC.

The chain has TRBV20-1 and TRBJ2-7, with D perhaps matching TRBD1 (5 bases). CDR1 and CDR2 from the germline V gene are DFQATT and SNEGSKA (reference sequence). V was trimmed by 3 bases and J by 3 bases, leaving 6 bases between them. The CDR3 totals 11 residues. CDR3 sequence: CSARDNYEQYF. The CDR3 DNA follows: TGCAGTGCTAGGGACAACTACGAGCAGTACTTC.

The chain employs TRBV5-1 and TRBJ1-1; unclear D gene. The V gene lost 4 bases and the J gene lost 1 base, with 8 bases spanning the gap. The V gene's germline CDR1 is SGHRS and CDR2 YFSETQ. This CDR3 is built from 13 residues. In nucleotides, the CDR3 is TGCGCCAGCAGCCCAGGTGGGAACACTGAAGCTTTCTTT. Its translation is CASSPGGNTEAFF.

V is TRBV10-1 and J is TRBJ2-3, with D hard to call. V lost 0 bases and J 7 bases, leaving 11 bases between the germline ends. In germline, CDR1 is WNHNN, CDR2 SYGVQD (reference sequence). The CDR3 runs 14 residues. The CDR3 is CASSESPDSNTQYF. The CDR3 DNA sequence: TGCGCCAGCAGTGAGTCTCCCGATAGCAATACGCAGTATTTT.

This clone was counted once. The chain is built from TRBV9 and TRBJ2-3; no reliable D call. Germline CDR1 is SGDLS and CDR2 is YYNGEE. Trimming took off 1 base at V and 2 bases at J, with 5 bases between the two ends. This CDR3 is built from 13 residues. The CDR3, as DNA: TGTGCCAGCAGCGTAACTAACACAGATACGCAGTATTTT. It is translated as CASSVTNTDTQYF. Supplemented by reference TRBV9 and TRBJ2-3, the full variable domain reads DSGVTQTPKHLITATGQRVTLRCSPRSGDLSVYWYQQSLDQGLQFLIQYYNGEERAKGNILERFSAQQFPDLHSELNLSSLELGDSALYFCASSVTNTDTQYFGPGTRLTVL.

The chain is built from TRBV7-9 and TRBJ2-3; D remains unclear. The CDR3 sequence is 14 residues long. V dropped 6 bases and J dropped 4 bases, with 14 bases sitting between them. The germline V gene encodes CDR1 SEHNR and CDR2 FQNEAQ (reference sequence). The CDR3 DNA is TGTGCCAGCAGGTTGGGCCAAAGCCCAGATACGCAGTATTTT. It codes for CASRLGQSPDTQYF.

In the case of this clone: The identical CDR3 is also encoded by other nucleotide sequences in the sample. The V and J genes are TRBV7-8 and TRBJ1-2; D remains unclear. There are 13 residues in the CDR3. The germline CDR1 and CDR2 sequences are SGHVS and FQNEAQ. Trimming took 1 base from V and 2 from J, leaving 5 bases between them. In DNA, the CDR3 is TGTGCCAGCAGCTTAGGGCAGAACTATGGCTACACCTTC. This translates into CASSLGQNYGYTF.

The V gene is TRBV11-3, the J gene TRBJ2-4; possible D gene TRBD1, 5 bases. The CDR3 contains 13 residues. Trimming took off 2 bases at V and 7 bases at J, with 9 bases between the two ends. Germline CDR1 SGHNT, CDR2 YENEEA. CDR3 nucleotides: TGTGCCAGCAGCTTACAGGGTGGGAACATTCAGTACTTC. It encodes CASSLQGGNIQYF.

The gene calls are TRBV11-3 and TRBJ1-1, with a possible D match to TRBD1 (5 bases). This CDR3 has 17 residues. CDR1 and CDR2 from the germline V gene are SGHNT and YENEEA. CDR3: CAKPPGAVSGQGTEAFF. Written as DNA, the CDR3 is TGTGCGAAACCCCCTGGGGCTGTGTCAGGGCAAGGAACTGAAGCTTTCTTT. The complete variable domain, with remaining parts taken from reference TRBV11-3 and TRBJ1-1, reads EAGVVQSPRYKIIEKKQPVAFWCNPISGHNTLYWYLQNLGQGPELLIRYENEEAVDDSQLPKDRFSAERLKGVDSTLKIQPAELGDSAVYLCAKPPGAVSGQGTEAFFGQGTRLTVV.

CDR3 in amino acids: CASSIDLDSSSNTQYF. CDR3 nucleotide sequence: TGTGCCAGTAGTATAGATTTGGACTCTAGCTCCAATACGCAGTATTTT. The chain couples TRBV19 to TRBJ2-3, with TRBD2 as a possible D gene (5 bases). V lost 0 bases to trimming and J lost 7 bases, with 17 bases between them. This CDR3 has 16 amino acids. CDR1 and CDR2 from the germline V gene are LNHDA and SQIVND (reference sequence).